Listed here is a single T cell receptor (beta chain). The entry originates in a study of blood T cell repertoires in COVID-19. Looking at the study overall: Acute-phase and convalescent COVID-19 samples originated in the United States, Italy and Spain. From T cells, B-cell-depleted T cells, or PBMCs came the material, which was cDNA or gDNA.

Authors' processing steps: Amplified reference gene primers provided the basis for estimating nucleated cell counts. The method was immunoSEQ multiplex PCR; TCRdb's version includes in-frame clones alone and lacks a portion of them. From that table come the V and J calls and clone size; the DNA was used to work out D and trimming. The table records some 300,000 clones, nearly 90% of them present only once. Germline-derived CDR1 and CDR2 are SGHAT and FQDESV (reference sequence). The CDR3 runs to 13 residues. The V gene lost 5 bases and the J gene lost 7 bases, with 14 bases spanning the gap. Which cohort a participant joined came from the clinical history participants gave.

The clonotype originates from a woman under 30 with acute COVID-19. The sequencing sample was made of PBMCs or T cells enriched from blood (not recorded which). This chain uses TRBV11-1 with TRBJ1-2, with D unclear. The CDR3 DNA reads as TGTGCCAGCAGCCCTCCGACGGGAGGTGGCTACACCTTC. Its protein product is CASSPPTGGGYTF.